This T cell receptor beta chain was documented in a study of cytomegalovirus exposure and HLA in healthy donors. Findings and caveats of the study: Cytomegalovirus status was reportedly diagnosed by the classifier with high sensitivity and specificity. Trimming of TCR beta V- and J-genes showed a link, identified in a later analysis, to a missense DCLRE1C variant. There were several of the most significant clusters that appeared linked to common viral pathogens in a later analysis.

Comments on this clone: Its specificity is unknown.

PCR amplification relied on 60 Vbeta primers (plus 13 Jbeta primers). TCRdb's table, derived via immunoSEQ multiplex PCR, lists solely in-frame clones and lacks some. In the table there are 250,000 to 350,000 clones, about four fifths of which are singletons. The germline gives CDR1 SGDLS, CDR2 YYNGEE. CDR3 length: 13 residues. Trimming took off 6 bases at V and 7 bases at J, with 11 bases between the two ends. Sequences were obtained from PBMCs. The clonotype was recovered from a girl between 2 and 10 years old in good health and CMV-seronegative. The V call is TRBV9, the J call TRBJ1-6; tentative D call: TRBD1 (6 bases). The CDR3 spells CASKAGANSPLHF. CDR3 in DNA: TGTGCCAGCAAAGCAGGGGCGAATTCACCCCTCCACTTT.